The clone carrying this TCR beta chain came up a few times. There were TCR beta CDR3 regions amplified from RNA transcripts. The HTBI set primed first-round TCR CDR3 RT-PCR. MiXCR was run by TCRdb on the multiplex PCR reads, yielding one entry per CDR3 protein. The profile shows about 380,000 distinct CDR3 sequences, around 20% of them singletons. The entry originates in a study of T cells in Graves' hyperthyroidism and ophthalmopathy. Germline-derived CDR1 and CDR2 are MNHNS and SASEGT. This CDR3 region has 16 residues. V was trimmed by 5 bases and J by 6 bases, leaving 17 bases between them. The chain couples TRBV6-1 to TRBJ1-6, with D possibly TRBD1 on 5 matching bases. This TCR derives from a man between 18 and 35 years old with Graves' ophthalmopathy. The sample consisted of blood. This CDR3 reads CASSRGPTGGNSPLHF. In nucleotides, the CDR3 is TGTGCCAGCAGTCGGGGACCGACCGGGGGTAATTCACCCCTCCACTTT.